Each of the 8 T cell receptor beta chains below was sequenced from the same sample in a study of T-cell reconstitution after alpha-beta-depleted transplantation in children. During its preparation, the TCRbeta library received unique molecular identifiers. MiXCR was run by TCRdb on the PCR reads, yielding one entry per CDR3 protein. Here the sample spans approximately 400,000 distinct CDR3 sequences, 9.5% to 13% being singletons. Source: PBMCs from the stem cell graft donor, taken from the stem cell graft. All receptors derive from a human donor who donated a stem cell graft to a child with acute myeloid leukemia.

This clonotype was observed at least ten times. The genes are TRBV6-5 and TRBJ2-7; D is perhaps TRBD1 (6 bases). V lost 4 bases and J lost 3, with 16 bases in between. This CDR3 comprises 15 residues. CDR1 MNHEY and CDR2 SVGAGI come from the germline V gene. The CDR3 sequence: CASSSLQGPNYEQYF. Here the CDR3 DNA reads TGTGCCAGCAGTTCACTTCAGGGGCCAAACTACGAGCAGTACTTC.

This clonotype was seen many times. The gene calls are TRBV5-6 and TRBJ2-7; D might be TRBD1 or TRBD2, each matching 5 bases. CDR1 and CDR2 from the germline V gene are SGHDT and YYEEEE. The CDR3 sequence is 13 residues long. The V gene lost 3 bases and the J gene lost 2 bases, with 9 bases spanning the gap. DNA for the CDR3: TGTGCCAGCAGCTGGGGGATTGCCTACGAGCAGTACTTC. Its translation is CASSWGIAYEQYF.

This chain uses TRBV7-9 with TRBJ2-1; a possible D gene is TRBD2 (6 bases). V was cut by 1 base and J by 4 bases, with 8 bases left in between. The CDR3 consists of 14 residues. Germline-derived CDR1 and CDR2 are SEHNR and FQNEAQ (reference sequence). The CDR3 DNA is TGTGCCAGCAGCTTAGGTAGCGGTTACAATGAGCAGTTCTTC. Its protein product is CASSLGSGYNEQFF.

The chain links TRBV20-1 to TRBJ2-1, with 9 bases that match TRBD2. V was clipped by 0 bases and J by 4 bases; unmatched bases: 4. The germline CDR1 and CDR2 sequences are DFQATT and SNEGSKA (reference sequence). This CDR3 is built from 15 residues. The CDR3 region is CSAREIAGGYNEQFF. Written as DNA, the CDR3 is TGCAGTGCTAGAGAAATCGCGGGAGGGTACAATGAGCAGTTCTTC.

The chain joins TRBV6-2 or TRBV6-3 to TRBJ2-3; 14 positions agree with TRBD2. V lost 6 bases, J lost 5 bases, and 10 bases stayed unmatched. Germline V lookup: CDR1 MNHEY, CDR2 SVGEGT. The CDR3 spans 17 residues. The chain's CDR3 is CASRSTTSGRAVDTQYF. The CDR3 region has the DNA TGTGCCAGCAGATCAACGACTAGCGGGAGGGCCGTAGATACGCAGTATTTT.

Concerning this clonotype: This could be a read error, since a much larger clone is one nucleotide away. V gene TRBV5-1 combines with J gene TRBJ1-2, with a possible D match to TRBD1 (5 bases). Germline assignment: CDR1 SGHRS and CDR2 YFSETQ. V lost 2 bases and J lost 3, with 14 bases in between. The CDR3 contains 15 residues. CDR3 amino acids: CASSFSGRGDYGYTF. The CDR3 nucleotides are TGCGCCAGCAGCTTTTCAGGGCGCGGTGACTATGGCTACACCTTC.

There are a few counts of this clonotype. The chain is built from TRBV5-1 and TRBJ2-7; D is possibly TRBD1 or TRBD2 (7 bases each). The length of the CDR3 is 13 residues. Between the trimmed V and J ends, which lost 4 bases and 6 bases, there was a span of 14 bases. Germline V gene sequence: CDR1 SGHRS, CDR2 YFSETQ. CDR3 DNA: TGCGCCAGCAGCCTCAGGGGGGGGGGCGAGCAGTACGTC. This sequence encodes CASSLRGGGEQYV.

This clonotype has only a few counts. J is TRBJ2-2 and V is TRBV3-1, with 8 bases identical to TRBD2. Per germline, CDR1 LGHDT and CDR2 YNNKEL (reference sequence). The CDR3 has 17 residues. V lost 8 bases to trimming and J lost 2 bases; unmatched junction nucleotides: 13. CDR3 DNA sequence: TGTGCCAGCCGAAGCGGACTAGCAAGGCTTAACACCGGGGAGCTGTTTTTT. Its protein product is CASRSGLARLNTGELFF.